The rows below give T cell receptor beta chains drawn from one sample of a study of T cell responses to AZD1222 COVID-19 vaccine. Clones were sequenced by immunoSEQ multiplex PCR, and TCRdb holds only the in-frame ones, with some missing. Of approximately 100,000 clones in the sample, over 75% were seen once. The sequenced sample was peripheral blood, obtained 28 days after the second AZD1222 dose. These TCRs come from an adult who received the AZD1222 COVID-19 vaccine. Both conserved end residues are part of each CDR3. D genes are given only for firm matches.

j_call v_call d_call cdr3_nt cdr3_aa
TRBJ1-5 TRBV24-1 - TGTGCCACCAGTGACCGGGACGATCAGCCCCAGCATTTT CATSDRDDQPQHF
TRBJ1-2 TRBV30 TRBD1 TGTGCCTGGAGCCTCTCCCGGACAGGGGGGGGCTACACCTTC CAWSLSRTGGGYTF
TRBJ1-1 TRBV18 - TGTGCCAGCTCCGCCGACATCATGAACACTGAAGCTTTCTTT CASSADIMNTEAFF
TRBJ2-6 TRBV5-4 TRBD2 TGTGCCAGCAGCTTGACCGGACTAGCGGGAGTTCTTGGGGCCAACGTCCTGACTTTC CASSLTGLAGVLGANVLTF
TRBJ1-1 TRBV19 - TGTGCCAGTAGTCCAATGGGGGGCACTGAAGCTTTCTTT CASSPMGGTEAFF
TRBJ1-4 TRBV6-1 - TGTGCCAGCAGTGAATGGGGAAAACTGTTTTTT CASSEWGKLFF
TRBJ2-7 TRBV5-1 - TGCGCCAGCATGGAGGGGGACTTCAAAAACGAGCAGTACTTC CASMEGDFKNEQYF
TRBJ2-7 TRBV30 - TGTGCCGGGCGGACTAACTACGAGCAGTACTTC CAGRTNYEQYF
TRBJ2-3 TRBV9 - TGTGCCAGCAGCGTAGTTGGGGGAGGCACAGATACGCAGTATTTT CASSVVGGGTDTQYF
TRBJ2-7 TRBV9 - TGTGCCAGCAGCGCCGAGGGGCAGCAGTACTTC CASSAEGQQYF
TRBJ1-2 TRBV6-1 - TGTGCCAGCAGTAGGGGGGGGCGATCCTATGGCTACACCTTC CASSRGGRSYGYTF